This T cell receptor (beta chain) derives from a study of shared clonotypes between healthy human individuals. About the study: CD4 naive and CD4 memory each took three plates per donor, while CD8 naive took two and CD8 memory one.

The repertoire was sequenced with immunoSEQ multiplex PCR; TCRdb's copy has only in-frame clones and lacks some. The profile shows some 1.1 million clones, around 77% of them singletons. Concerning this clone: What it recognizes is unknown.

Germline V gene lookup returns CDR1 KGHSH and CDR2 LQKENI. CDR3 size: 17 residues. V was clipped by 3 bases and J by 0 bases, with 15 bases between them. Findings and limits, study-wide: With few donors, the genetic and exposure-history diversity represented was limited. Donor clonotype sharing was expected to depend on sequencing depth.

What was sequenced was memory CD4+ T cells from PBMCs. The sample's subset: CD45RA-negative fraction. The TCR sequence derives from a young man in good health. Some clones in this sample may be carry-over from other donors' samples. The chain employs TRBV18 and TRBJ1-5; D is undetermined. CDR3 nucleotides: TGTGCCAGCTCACCTACTAGGTTCGGAGATAGCAATCAGCCCCAGCATTTT. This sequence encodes CASSPTRFGDSNQPQHF. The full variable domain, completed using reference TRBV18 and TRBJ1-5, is NAGVMQNPRHLVRRRGQEARLRCSPMKGHSHVYWYRQLPEEGLKFMVYLQKENIIDESGMPKERFSAEFPKEGPSILRIQQVVRGDSAAYFCASSPTRFGDSNQPQHFGDGTRLSIL.